The 18 T cell receptor beta chains below come from one sample, sequenced in a study of blood T cells in healthy people across ages (dated by TCRdb to about 2015). Library preparation used 5' RACE. The data were produced on an Illumina HiSeq 2500. A second PCR of roughly 6 to 11 cycles was run with a J-beta primer mix and a sample-barcoded 5' primer. TCRdb cleaned the public reads at Q25 with fastp, built clones with MiXCR and kept in-frame beta chains. Each CDR3 protein gets just one entry, which takes the most common genes and DNA from the rows behind it. The sample table contains 700,000 to 950,000 distinct CDR3 sequences; only one count was recorded for roughly 43% of them. Less than 25% of the sample rests with the top ten. The sequenced sample was blood. These receptors originate from a woman in her sixties in good health.

The gene calls are TRBV12-3 or TRBV12-4 and TRBJ1-2; D is uncertain. The ends were cut back, 3 bases at V and 3 bases at J, with 8 bases in the middle. The CDR3 is made up of 13 amino acids. CDR3 sequence: CASSLMEHYGYTF. CDR3 in DNA: TGTGCCAGCAGTTTGATGGAACACTATGGCTACACCTTC.

V usage is TRBV20-1 and J usage is TRBJ2-7; D gene unclear. CDR3 length equals 13 residues. Germline V gives CDR1 DFQATT, CDR2 SNEGSKA (reference sequence). Trimming took 3 bases from V and 0 from J, leaving 9 bases between them. CDR3 protein: CSASWDSSYEQYF. The CDR3 nucleotides are TGCAGTGCTAGTTGGGATAGCTCCTACGAGCAGTACTTC.

The chain is built from TRBV20-1 and TRBJ2-1, with 9 bases lining up with TRBD2. Losses at the gene ends were 1 base for V and 12 bases for J; bases not matched to a gene: 10. The CDR3 is made up of 14 amino acids. Germline values: CDR1 DFQATT, CDR2 SNEGSKA (reference sequence). The CDR3 is CSARAPSGEGGQFF. DNA of the CDR3: TGCAGTGCTAGAGCTCCTAGCGGGGAAGGTGGGCAGTTCTTC.

J is TRBJ2-3 and V is TRBV20-1; 12 positions agree with TRBD2. V dropped 6 bases and J dropped 3; count of bases not matched to a gene: 7. This CDR3 comprises 15 residues. From germline, CDR1 is DFQATT and CDR2 SNEGSKA (reference sequence). The CDR3 protein is CSAPTSGRRTDTQYF. DNA of the CDR3: TGCAGTGCCCCGACTAGCGGGAGAAGGACAGATACGCAGTATTTT.

The chain uses TRBV13 and TRBJ2-5, with 9 nucleotides matching TRBD2. The DNA end favors TRBJ2-7, so the J call may be wrong. The germline gives CDR1 PRHDT, CDR2 FYEKMQ (reference sequence). CDR3 length: 16 amino acids. The CDR3 region has the DNA TGTGCCAGCAGCCCCGGGACTAGCAGCTACTCCTACGAGCAGTACTTC. Its protein product is CASSPGTSSYSYEQYF.

The genes are TRBV4-2 and TRBJ2-7; no reliable D call. Germline V gene sequence: CDR1 LGHNA, CDR2 YNFKEQ. The CDR3 is 13 residues long. The V end lost 0 bases, the J end lost 7 bases, and 10 bases lay between the germline ends. As DNA, the CDR3 is TGTGCCAGCAGCCAAGAATTGTCTAATGAGCAGTACTTC. Translated, it gives CASSQELSNEQYF.

The V gene is TRBV6-8, the J gene TRBJ2-5; 15 bases fit TRBD2. This CDR3 is built from 16 residues. Germline values: CDR1 MNHGY, CDR2 SAAAGT. V trimming: 6 bases; J trimming: 4 bases; junction bases outside the gene matches: 6. The CDR3 spells CASSRTSGRASETQYF. As DNA, the CDR3 is TGTGCCAGCAGCCGGACTAGCGGGAGGGCGTCAGAGACCCAGTACTTC.

The rearrangement joins TRBV20-1 to TRBJ2-3, with TRBD2 identical over 9 bases. CDR1 and CDR2 (germline): DFQATT, SNEGSKA (reference sequence). V lost 8 bases to trimming and J lost 4 bases; unmatched junction nucleotides: 10. CDR3 size: 14 residues. The CDR3 sequence is CSPLVLAGADTQYF. The CDR3 bases are TGCAGTCCCTTAGTCTTAGCGGGAGCAGATACGCAGTATTTT.

There are a few counts of this clonotype. The V gene is TRBV6-5, the J gene TRBJ2-7, with TRBD2 as a possible D gene (6 bases). Germline CDR1 is MNHEY and CDR2 is SVGAGI. V lost 2 bases to trimming and J lost 3 bases, with 11 bases between them. The CDR3 is 14 residues long. Here the CDR3 DNA reads TGTGCCAGCAGTTACGGACGAGCGGGCTACGAGCAGTACTTC. This codes for CASSYGRAGYEQYF.

The gene calls are TRBV4-2 and TRBJ2-3; 8 nucleotides match TRBD2. Per germline, CDR1 LGHNA and CDR2 YNFKEQ. Trimming cost V 4 bases and J 4 bases; bases outside gene matches: 13. The CDR3 length is 17 residues. CDR3 in amino acids: CASSRGDRGGLPDTQYF. CDR3 bases: TGTGCCAGCAGCCGCGGGGACCGGGGGGGCCTGCCAGATACGCAGTATTTT.

This clonotype has just a few counts. The chain has TRBV4-2 and TRBJ2-3, with D maybe TRBD1 (6 bases). This CDR3 contains 17 residues. The germline gives CDR1 LGHNA, CDR2 YNFKEQ. Trimming removed 0 bases at V and 1 base at J, with 14 bases between. The CDR3 is CASSQDLGDTGTDTQYF. CDR3 DNA: TGTGCCAGCAGCCAAGATCTGGGGGACACAGGCACAGATACGCAGTATTTT.

This clonotype has more than one count but fewer than ten. The chain couples TRBV25-1 to TRBJ2-1, with a weak D call TRBD1 (5 bases). CDR1 is MGHDK, CDR2 SYGVNS, per germline. This CDR3 spans 17 amino acids. V gave up 0 bases and J gave up 3 bases, with 15 bases separating them. The CDR3 here is CASSEYLGRQGYNEQFF. The CDR3 nucleotides are TGTGCCAGCAGTGAATACCTAGGGCGGCAGGGCTACAATGAGCAGTTCTTC.

The V gene is TRBV27, the J gene TRBJ2-5; TRBD1 aligns across 8 bases. The J call may be in error: the DNA end matches TRBJ2-7 better. The CDR3 sequence is 14 residues long. Germline loops: CDR1 MNHEY, CDR2 SMNVEV (reference sequence). CDR3 sequence (DNA): TGTGCCAGCGGCCGAGGACAGGGTTTTTACGAGCAGTACTTC. Protein product: CASGRGQGFYEQYF.

This clonotype has more than one count but fewer than ten. The chain employs TRBV2 and TRBJ2-1; TRBD2 agrees at 14 bases. Germline V gives CDR1 SNHLY, CDR2 FYNNEI. This CDR3 has 15 amino acids. The trim removed 6 bases at V and 6 bases at J, leaving 4 bases unmatched. The DNA for the CDR3 is TGTGCCAGCAGCACCGGACTAGCGGGGGGCAATGAGCAGTTCTTC. Its translation: CASSTGLAGGNEQFF.

This chain joins TRBV6-1 and TRBJ2-1, with 7 positions matching TRBD2. Germline CDR1 reads MNHNS; CDR2 reads SASEGT. J gave up 4 bases and V 1 base, and 1 base lay outside the gene matches. This CDR3 region has 14 residues. Here the CDR3 reads CASSEGGGYNEQFF. The CDR3 region has the DNA TGTGCCAGCAGTGAAGGGGGGGGATACAATGAGCAGTTCTTC.

The gene calls are TRBV12-3 or TRBV12-4 and TRBJ1-5, with TRBD1 identical over 7 bases. The CDR3 runs 15 residues. V gave up 3 bases and J gave up 3 bases; unmatched junction bases: 5. The CDR3: CASSLEQGFNQPQHF. CDR3 sequence (DNA): TGTGCCAGCAGTTTGGAACAGGGGTTCAATCAGCCCCAGCATTTT.

The chain employs TRBV6-5 and TRBJ2-6, with 7 nucleotides matching TRBD1. V shed 6 bases and J 4 bases; nucleotides not matched to a gene: 6. CDR3 length equals 15 residues. Germline-derived CDR1 and CDR2 are MNHEY and SVGAGI. The CDR3 region is CASRKDRVGANVLTF. The CDR3 coding sequence is TGTGCCAGCAGAAAAGACAGGGTCGGGGCCAACGTCCTGACTTTC.

The V and J genes are TRBV6-5 and TRBJ2-3; weak D call: TRBD2 (7 bases). Germline V gene lookup returns CDR1 MNHEY and CDR2 SVGAGI. The CDR3 runs 16 residues. The germline V and J ends were trimmed by 7 bases and 3 bases, with 20 bases remaining between them. CDR3 loop: CASTNPQGRGTDTQYF. CDR3 DNA: TGTGCCAGCACTAACCCGCAGGGGAGGGGAACAGATACGCAGTATTTT.